These 22 T cell receptor beta chains share one sample of origin, sequenced in a study of identical twins. TCRdb redid the calling of the 5' RACE reads with MiXCR, one entry per CDR3 protein. Here the sample spans 1.5 million to 2 million distinct CDR3 sequences, about 32% being singletons. The sequenced sample was cord blood. These receptors all stem from a newborn girl in good health.

J is TRBJ2-1 and V is TRBV12-5, with TRBD2 matching 16 bases. Per germline, CDR1 LGHNT and CDR2 FRNRAP. The CDR3 spans 20 residues. Germline trimming cut 1 base from V and 7 bases from J; bases unmatched to any gene: 13. CDR3 coding DNA: TGTGCTAGTGGTTTGGCCCTCACCGGGACTAGCGGGAGGGCCGTAAATGAGCAGTTCTTC. The encoded protein is CASGLALTGTSGRAVNEQFF. Based on the CDR3 plus reference TRBV12-5 and TRBJ2-1, the full variable domain is DARVTQTPRHKVTEMGQEVTMRCQPILGHNTVFWYRQTMMQGLELLAYFRNRAPLDDSGMPKDRFSAEMPDATLATLKIQPSEPRDSAVYFCASGLALTGTSGRAVNEQFFGPGTRLTVL.

This rearrangement joins TRBV4-1 to TRBJ2-4, with D unresolved. Judging by the DNA end, TRBJ2-5 fits better; the J call may be wrong. Germline lookup yields CDR1 MGHRA and CDR2 YSYEKL. There are 15 residues in the CDR3. The CDR3, as DNA: TGCGCCAGCAGCCAAGTTCACGTAATCCGAGAGACCCAGTACTTC. Translated, it gives CASSQVHVIRETQYF.

This sequence joins TRBV20-1 and TRBJ2-3; D not certain. The J call may be faulty, since TRBJ1-5 better matches the DNA end. Germline V gene sequence: CDR1 DFQATT, CDR2 SNEGSKA (reference sequence). The CDR3 consists of 9 residues. CDR3 region: CSADPTQHF. The CDR3 DNA is TGCAGTGCTGATCCTACGCAGCATTTT.

This clonotype was counted only a few times. This sequence joins TRBV12-3 or TRBV12-4 and TRBJ2-1, with 15 bases matching TRBD2. Trimming removed 7 bases from V and 7 bases from J; junction bases left unmatched: 5. This CDR3 spans 15 amino acids. CDR3 residues: CASTLGLAGGNEQFF. The CDR3 region has the DNA TGTGCCAGCACCCTGGGACTAGCGGGAGGTAATGAGCAGTTCTTC.

CDR3 loop: CASSLAQARWKQYF. CDR3 sequence (DNA): TGTGCCAGCAGCTTGGCTCAGGCCAGGTGGAAGCAGTACTTC. The chain employs TRBV5-6 and TRBJ2-7, with D unresolved. This CDR3 is built from 14 residues. Germline-derived CDR1 and CDR2 are SGHDT and YYEEEE. Trimming took off 0 bases at V and 8 bases at J, with 15 bases between the two ends.

This clonotype occurred a few times. The chain carries TRBV7-2 and TRBJ2-3; tentatively, D is TRBD1 or TRBD2 (6 bases each). The V end was cut by 1 base, the J end by 3 bases, with 14 bases between. This CDR3 is 16 amino acids long. Germline values: CDR1 SGHTA, CDR2 FQGNSA. In DNA form, the CDR3 reads TGTGCCAGCAGCTTAGTTGGCACAGGGAGGACAGATACGCAGTATTTT. Translation: CASSLVGTGRTDTQYF.

This clonotype has a handful of counts. The chain combines TRBV4-1 with TRBJ2-5; 15 nucleotides agree with TRBD2. CDR3 length: 18 amino acids. Germline V lookup: CDR1 MGHRA, CDR2 YSYEKL. J gave up 7 bases and V 4 bases, and 13 bases lay outside the gene matches. The CDR3 spells CASSRTGLAGGKEGTQYF. The DNA for the CDR3 is TGCGCCAGCAGCCGCACGGGACTAGCGGGGGGAAAGGAAGGGACCCAGTACTTC.

This clonotype occurred a few times. A read error may produce the germline difference seen at one junction end. The chain combines TRBV5-1 with TRBJ2-7; perhaps TRBD1 as D (6 bases). The CDR3 sequence is 14 residues long. Germline-derived CDR1 and CDR2 are SGHRS and YFSETQ. CDR3 nucleotide sequence: TGCTCCAGCAGCGTTGACAGGACGACCTACGAGCAGTACTTC. Translation: CSSSVDRTTYEQYF.

This sequence joins TRBV20-1 and TRBJ2-2; maybe TRBD2 (6 bases). The CDR3 contains 13 residues. CDR1 and CDR2 from the germline V gene are DFQATT and SNEGSKA (reference sequence). Trimming stripped 2 bases from V and 7 bases from J, with 11 bases between. CDR3 in DNA: TGCAGTGCTAGAAACTTGGGGGGCGGGGAGCTGTTTTTT. The encoded protein is CSARNLGGGELFF.

The rearrangement links TRBV3-1 to TRBJ2-4; no reliable D call. The V end lost 1 base, the J end lost 13 bases, and 14 bases lay between the germline ends. Germline loops: CDR1 LGHDT, CDR2 YNNKEL (reference sequence). This CDR3 has 13 amino acids. This CDR3 is CASSQVSRLGQYF. CDR3 DNA: TGTGCCAGCAGCCAAGTCTCCAGATTAGGGCAGTACTTC.

CDR3 bases: TGTGCCAGTAGTATAGTGGGACTAGTGGGCATTCAGTACTTC. Translation: CASSIVGLVGIQYF. The J gene is TRBJ2-4, the V gene TRBV19, with 8 bases identical to TRBD2. Germline V gene sequence: CDR1 LNHDA, CDR2 SQIVND (reference sequence). The CDR3 has 14 amino acids. Losses at the gene ends were 1 base for V and 9 bases for J; bases not matched to a gene: 5.

CDR3 protein: CASQDRALGGELFF. The CDR3 nucleotides read TGTGCCAGTCAAGACAGGGCTTTAGGCGGGGAGCTGTTTTTT. The chain employs TRBV6-2 or TRBV6-3 and TRBJ2-2, with 7 bases fitting TRBD1. This CDR3 is 14 amino acids long. The V segment lost 9 bases and the J segment 7 bases; nucleotides outside the gene matches: 11. Germline CDR1 is MNHEY and CDR2 is SVGEGT.

The DNA for the CDR3 is TGTGCCAGCAGTGACGAGGTCGTGTACTACGAGCAGTACTTC. This encodes CASSDEVVYYEQYF. The chain combines TRBV2 with TRBJ2-7; D gene uncertain. With 3 bases removed from V and 3 bases from J, the gap between germline ends came to 12 bases. Looked up from germline, CDR1 is SNHLY and CDR2 is FYNNEI. The CDR3 is made up of 14 amino acids.

This clonotype was observed at least ten times. V is TRBV5-1 and J is TRBJ1-4, with D possibly TRBD1 on 6 matching bases. The CDR3 extends over 15 amino acids. Germline assignment: CDR1 SGHRS and CDR2 YFSETQ. Trimming removed 0 bases from V and 0 bases from J, with 6 bases in between. In DNA, the CDR3 is TGCGCCAGCAGCTTGGGGACAGCAACTAATGAAAAACTGTTTTTT. Translation: CASSLGTATNEKLFF.

This clonotype came up many times. The rearrangement uses TRBV11-1 and TRBJ2-5; 8 nucleotides align to TRBD1. This CDR3 comprises 13 residues. Trimming cost V 3 bases and J 5 bases; bases outside gene matches: 2. Germline loops: CDR1 SGHAT, CDR2 FQDESV (reference sequence). The CDR3 DNA reads as TGTGCCAGCAGCTTCCGGGACAGGGAGACCCAGTACTTC. It specifies CASSFRDRETQYF. Variable domain in full (rest from reference TRBV11-1 and TRBJ2-5): EAEVAQSPRYKITEKSQAVAFWCDPISGHATLYWYRQILGQGPELLVQFQDESVVDDSQLPKDRFSAERLKGVDSTLKIQPAELGDSAMYLCASSFRDRETQYFGPGTRLLVL.

The gene calls are TRBV28 and TRBJ2-5, with TRBD2 matching 7 bases. CDR1 is MDHEN, CDR2 SYDVKM, per germline. The CDR3 totals 15 residues. V gave up 6 bases and J gave up 11 bases; unmatched junction bases: 18. CDR3: CASRQTSASYNEQYF. DNA for the CDR3: TGTGCCAGCAGGCAAACTAGCGCGAGCTACAATGAGCAGTACTTC. Full variable domain (remainder filled in from reference TRBV28 and TRBJ2-5): DVKVTQSSRYLVKRTGEKVFLECVQDMDHENMFWYRQDPGLGLRLIYFSYDVKMKEKGDIPEGYSVSREKKERFSLILESASTNQTSMYLCASRQTSASYNEQYFGPGTRLLVL.

V gene TRBV6-2 or TRBV6-3 combines with J gene TRBJ2-2; 9 positions match TRBD1. The V segment lost 0 bases and the J segment 7 bases; nucleotides outside the gene matches: 0. The CDR3 length is 14 residues. Germline-derived CDR1 and CDR2 are MNHEY and SVGEGT. For the CDR3, the DNA is TGTGCCAGCAGTTACTCGGGACAGGGCGGGGAGCTGTTTTTT. Its protein is CASSYSGQGGELFF.

This clonotype was counted between two and nine times. The chain has TRBV24-1 and TRBJ1-1; D gene ambiguous. CDR3 length: 13 amino acids. V was trimmed by 3 bases and J by 0 bases, leaving 4 bases between them. CDR1 is KGHDR, CDR2 SFDVKD, per germline. The CDR3 nucleotides are TGTGCCACCAGTGATAGAATGAACACTGAAGCTTTCTTT. Amino acids: CATSDRMNTEAFF.

This clonotype was seen only a few times. This chain uses TRBV7-9 with TRBJ1-6; D ambiguous. The V end lost 10 bases, the J end lost 12 bases, and 10 bases lay between the germline ends. Germline V gene lookup returns CDR1 SEHNR and CDR2 FQNEAQ (reference sequence). The CDR3 spans 10 residues. The CDR3 region has the DNA TGTGCCACGCGGACCGGACCCCTCCACTTT. This sequence encodes CATRTGPLHF.

Only a few counts were recorded for this clonotype. V is TRBV7-9 and J is TRBJ1-6; TRBD1 is a possible D gene (5 bases). This CDR3 has 14 residues. CDR1 is SEHNR, CDR2 FQNEAQ, per germline (reference sequence). V was trimmed by 5 bases and J by 6 bases, leaving 11 bases between them. CDR3 sequence (DNA): TGTGCCAGCAGCATCACAGGATTTAATTCACCCCTCCACTTT. This gives the protein CASSITGFNSPLHF.

CDR3 DNA sequence: TGCAGTGCTCCCGGGACAGGGGAGAATCAGCCCCAGCATTTT. It encodes CSAPGTGENQPQHF. The chain uses TRBV20-1 and TRBJ1-5; 10 bases fit TRBD1. V lost 5 bases and J lost 4; bases outside the gene matches: 5. CDR3 size: 14 residues. Germline-derived CDR1 and CDR2 are DFQATT and SNEGSKA (reference sequence).

This rearrangement joins TRBV29-1 to TRBJ1-2; D is possibly TRBD1 (5 bases). Trimming left V 4 bases short and J 4 bases short, with 16 bases between. The CDR3 covers 14 residues. From germline, CDR1 is SQVTM and CDR2 ANQGSEA. The CDR3 loop is CSVARHGTSYGYTF. The CDR3 nucleotides read TGCAGCGTTGCGCGCCATGGGACGTCCTATGGCTACACCTTC.